The T cell receptor (beta chain) described here comes from a study of blood T cell repertoires in COVID-19. As for the study in general: Collection of acute and convalescent COVID-19 samples took place in the United States, Italy and Spain.

V lost 1 base and J lost 0, with 4 bases in between. Germline V gives CDR1 MGHRA, CDR2 YSYEKL. The CDR3 contains 14 residues. In the study's own analysis: By means of reference gene primer amplification, nucleated cell counts were estimated. The data were produced by immunoSEQ multiplex PCR, yet TCRdb's version contains in-frame clones alone and is incomplete. D and trimming come from the DNA, and the V and J calls and clone size come from that table. The sample holds a few hundred thousand clones; 80% to 90% are singletons and the top ten take roughly 2.2%. Participants came from some 23 US areas, aged roughly 18 to 89 years.

The specimen was PBMCs or T cells enriched from blood (not recorded which). This clonotype was obtained from a man between 25 and 39 years old who had recovered from COVID-19. The V call is TRBV4-1, the J call TRBJ2-4; D is ambiguous. The CDR3 loop is CASSQVLAKNIQYF. The CDR3 DNA reads as TGCGCCAGCAGCCAAGTATTAGCCAAAAACATTCAGTACTTC.